Listed here are 30 T cell receptor beta chains from one sample, sequenced in a study of yellow fever vaccine responses in identical twins. A single record per CDR3 protein comes from TCRdb applying MiXCR to the RT-PCR reads. The table records 2,500 to 3,500 distinct CDR3 sequences, 90% of them present only once. Material: T cells from blood (PBMCs), unsorted or a sorted subset (not recorded which), obtained before or after yellow fever vaccination (not recorded which). These receptors all come from a female donor who received the yellow fever vaccine.

This clonotype has just one count. V gene TRBV6-1 combines with J gene TRBJ1-5; D remains unclear. CDR1 MNHNS and CDR2 SASEGT come from the germline V gene. Between the trimmed V and J ends, which lost 10 bases and 1 base, there was a span of 20 bases. CDR3 size: 16 residues. This CDR3 is CATEGGFQESNQPQHF. CDR3 nucleotides: TGTGCCACGGAGGGAGGTTTCCAGGAGAGCAATCAGCCCCAGCATTTT.

V is TRBV21-1 and J is TRBJ1-5; the tabulated D call, TRBD1, remains unverified against the DNA. TRBV21-1 is marked as a pseudogene. CDR3 length equals 16 residues. This chain's CDR3 is CASSKWGQFFPRPQHF. The CDR3 coding sequence is TGTGCCAGCAGCAAATGGGGACAGTTCTTCCCACGGCCCCAGCATTTT.

This clonotype was recorded only once. The rearrangement links TRBV20-1 to TRBJ2-7, with D possibly TRBD1 on 5 matching bases. This CDR3 region has 14 residues. V was pared by 4 bases and J by 0 bases, with 13 bases between. Looked up from germline, CDR1 is DFQATT and CDR2 is SNEGSKA (reference sequence). DNA for the CDR3: TGCAGTGCTACTACAGGTGCCCCCTCCTACGAGCAGTACTTC. Protein sequence: CSATTGAPSYEQYF.

The gene calls are TRBV24-1 and TRBJ2-3; 8 bases match TRBD2. This CDR3 comprises 15 residues. J lost 4 bases, V lost 3 bases, and 5 bases had no gene match. Germline lookup yields CDR1 KGHDR and CDR2 SFDVKD. The CDR3 spells CATSDRGGRADTQYF. CDR3 DNA: TGTGCCACCAGTGATCGCGGGGGGAGGGCAGATACGCAGTATTTT.

V usage is TRBV3-1 and J usage is TRBJ2-7, with D possibly matching TRBD2 (6 bases). V was clipped by 0 bases and J by 6 bases, with 9 bases between them. Per germline, CDR1 LGHDT and CDR2 YNNKEL (reference sequence). The CDR3 contains 13 residues. CDR3 sequence: CASSQDRRAEQYV. The DNA for the CDR3 is TGTGCCAGCAGCCAAGATAGGAGGGCCGAGCAGTACGTC.

The chain has TRBV9 and TRBJ2-5, with D possibly being TRBD1 or TRBD2 (5 bases each). V was cut by 4 bases and J by 5 bases, with 18 bases left in between. Germline V CDR1 and CDR2: SGDLS, YYNGEE. This CDR3 has 15 amino acids. The chain's CDR3 is CASSITFTEGETQYF. The CDR3 DNA follows: TGTGCCAGCAGCATAACCTTCACAGAGGGGGAGACCCAGTACTTC. Using reference TRBV9 and TRBJ2-5 for the parts outside the CDR3, the full variable domain is DSGVTQTPKHLITATGQRVTLRCSPRSGDLSVYWYQQSLDQGLQFLIQYYNGEERAKGNILERFSAQQFPDLHSELNLSSLELGDSALYFCASSITFTEGETQYFGPGTRLLVL.

The chain is built from TRBV29-1 and TRBJ1-2, with TRBD1 matching over 12 bases. The germline V gene has CDR1 SQVTM and CDR2 ANQGSEA. This CDR3 contains 14 residues. V lost 5 bases and J lost 5; bases outside the gene matches: 6. The CDR3 nucleotides are TGCAGCGTTCAGGGACAGGGGGCGCGGTATGGCTACACCTTC. This codes for CSVQGQGARYGYTF.

The chain carries TRBV13 and TRBJ1-2, with TRBD1 matching 10 bases. Germline CDR1 PRHDT, CDR2 FYEKMQ (reference sequence). After removal of 7 bases from V and 7 bases from J, the junction contained 9 bases not matched to a gene. This CDR3 contains 14 residues. As DNA, the CDR3 is TGTGCCAGCAAACCGACCGGGACAGGGGTTGGCTACACCTTC. Amino acids: CASKPTGTGVGYTF.

Here the CDR3 DNA reads TGTGCCAGCAGTTTTCTTGGTTCCTACAATGAGCAGTTCTTC. It is translated as CASSFLGSYNEQFF. V usage is TRBV12-3 or TRBV12-4 and J usage is TRBJ2-1; D remains ambiguous. V was shortened by 3 bases and J by 1 base, with 7 bases between the two germline ends. This CDR3 is built from 14 residues.

The chain joins TRBV29-1 to TRBJ2-1; D is undetermined. Germline assignment: CDR1 SQVTM and CDR2 ANQGSEA. This CDR3 is built from 13 residues. The V gene lost 5 bases and the J gene lost 2 bases, with 10 bases spanning the gap. Here the CDR3 reads CSVSQTTYNEQFF. The CDR3 nucleotides are TGCAGCGTTAGCCAGACCACCTACAATGAGCAGTTCTTC.

The rearrangement links TRBV18 to TRBJ1-4; D call uncertain. Germline V gene lookup returns CDR1 KGHSH and CDR2 LQKENI. The V end was cut by 2 bases, the J end by 3 bases, with 10 bases between. CDR3 length equals 15 residues. The CDR3 DNA follows: TGTGCCAGCTCACCAAGCCCGGCGGCTAATGAAAAACTGTTTTTT. Protein sequence: CASSPSPAANEKLFF. The whole variable domain, remainder taken from reference TRBV18 and TRBJ1-4, is NAGVMQNPRHLVRRRGQEARLRCSPMKGHSHVYWYRQLPEEGLKFMVYLQKENIIDESGMPKERFSAEFPKEGPSILRIQQVVRGDSAAYFCASSPSPAANEKLFFGSGTQLSVL.

The chain recombines TRBV6-1 with TRBJ1-2, with a possible D match to TRBD1 (5 bases). CDR1 is MNHNS, CDR2 SASEGT, per germline. This CDR3 has 13 amino acids. V was cut by 1 base and J by 3 bases, with 6 bases left in between. The CDR3 is CASSEVGDYGYTF. In DNA form, the CDR3 reads TGTGCCAGCAGTGAAGTGGGGGACTATGGCTACACCTTC.

The chain has TRBV6-2 or TRBV6-3 and TRBJ2-3; D is perhaps TRBD1 or TRBD2 (5 bases each). Germline CDR1 and CDR2: MNHEY and SVGEGT. CDR3 size: 15 residues. V was trimmed by 3 bases and J by 10 bases, leaving 20 bases between them. Here the CDR3 DNA reads TGTGCCAGCAGTTATACCGAAGACCGGGGCCTGCCGCAGTATTTT. Its protein product is CASSYTEDRGLPQYF.

The rearrangement joins TRBV28 to TRBJ2-4; D gene unclear. Germline V gene lookup returns CDR1 MDHEN and CDR2 SYDVKM. The V end lost 6 bases, the J end lost 0 bases, and 18 bases lay between the germline ends. The CDR3 is made up of 17 amino acids. The CDR3 nucleotides read TGTGCCAGCAGCCCCGGAAGAGGAGCGATAGCCAAAAACATTCAGTACTTC. Translating it yields CASSPGRGAIAKNIQYF.

The chain recombines TRBV15 with TRBJ1-2, with a weak D call TRBD1 (5 bases). Germline lookup yields CDR1 LNHNV and CDR2 YYDKDF (reference sequence). CDR3 length equals 14 residues. V dropped 0 bases and J dropped 3 bases, with 8 bases sitting between them. CDR3 region: CATSRDRGDYGYTF. CDR3 bases: TGTGCCACCAGCAGAGATCGGGGGGACTATGGCTACACCTTC.

The V call is TRBV23-1, the J call TRBJ1-5; weak D call: TRBD1 (5 bases). TRBV23-1 is known as an ORF, though its function is uncertain. Trimming removed 7 bases at V and 2 bases at J, with 15 bases between. This CDR3 has 15 amino acids. CDR3 in DNA: TGCGCCAGCACTCTCAGGGTGCGGGGCAATCAGCCCCAGCATTTT. The encoded protein is CASTLRVRGNQPQHF.

The rearrangement uses TRBV29-1 and TRBJ2-3; a possible D gene is TRBD2 (6 bases). This CDR3 comprises 15 residues. V was cut by 7 bases and J by 2 bases, with 19 bases left in between. Germline V gene lookup returns CDR1 SQVTM and CDR2 ANQGSEA. CDR3 DNA sequence: TGCAGCGCCCGGGACTCCAAGGGCCTCACAGATACGCAGTATTTT. Its translation is CSARDSKGLTDTQYF.

The chain is built from TRBV18 and TRBJ2-7, with D possibly matching TRBD1 (5 bases). With 4 bases removed from V and 5 bases from J, the gap between germline ends came to 15 bases. The germline gives CDR1 KGHSH, CDR2 LQKENI. The CDR3 extends over 14 amino acids. The CDR3 nucleotides are TGTGCCAGCTCACTATCTTCAGGGTTCAACGAGCAGTACTTC. Translating it yields CASSLSSGFNEQYF.

The chain is built from TRBV5-1 and TRBJ2-5, with a weak D call TRBD1 (5 bases). This CDR3 contains 14 residues. V lost 0 bases to trimming and J lost 4 bases, with 10 bases between them. The germline CDR1 and CDR2 sequences are SGHRS and YFSETQ. The chain's CDR3 is CASSLGSGRETQYF. The CDR3, as DNA: TGCGCCAGCAGCTTGGGGTCAGGGCGAGAGACCCAGTACTTC.

The chain couples TRBV11-3 to TRBJ1-5, with TRBD1 as a possible D gene (6 bases). V gave up 3 bases and J gave up 0 bases, with 9 bases separating them. The CDR3 is 15 amino acids. Germline assignment: CDR1 SGHNT and CDR2 YENEEA. The DNA for the CDR3 is TGTGCCAGCAGCTTTCGGACAGTTAGCAATCAGCCCCAGCATTTT. As protein: CASSFRTVSNQPQHF.

This rearrangement joins TRBV20-1 to TRBJ1-6; 7 bases align to TRBD1. This CDR3 comprises 15 residues. The V gene end was trimmed by 4 bases and the J gene end by 5 bases; junction bases not matched to a gene: 8. The germline gives CDR1 DFQATT, CDR2 SNEGSKA (reference sequence). CDR3 loop: CSATRQGIHNSPLHF. Here the CDR3 DNA reads TGCAGTGCTACTCGACAGGGCATCCATAATTCACCCCTCCACTTT.

The count of this clonotype is one. V and J are TRBV7-9 and TRBJ2-1; 13 bases are shared with TRBD2. This CDR3 comprises 14 residues. Trimming took 5 bases from V and 9 from J; bases not matched to a gene: 4. Germline CDR1 reads SEHNR; CDR2 reads FQNEAQ (reference sequence). The CDR3 DNA reads TGTGCCAGCAGCGGACTAGCGGGAGTTGGTGAGCAGTTCTTC. Translation: CASSGLAGVGEQFF.

The genes are TRBV5-1 and TRBJ2-3; 7 positions agree with TRBD1. The CDR3 covers 14 residues. Germline V gene sequence: CDR1 SGHRS, CDR2 YFSETQ. V lost 7 bases to trimming and J lost 3 bases; unmatched junction nucleotides: 8. In nucleotides, the CDR3 is TGCGCCAGCGAGCCGGGACAGAGTACAGATACGCAGTATTTT. It encodes CASEPGQSTDTQYF.

This rearrangement joins TRBV7-2 to TRBJ1-4; D gene uncertain. The germline V and J ends were trimmed by 5 bases and 5 bases, with 6 bases remaining between them. The CDR3 is made up of 12 amino acids. Germline V gives CDR1 SGHTA, CDR2 FQGNSA. CDR3 coding DNA: TGTGCCAGCAGCACCCGAAATGAAAAACTGTTTTTT. The encoded protein is CASSTRNEKLFF.

J is TRBJ2-4 and V is TRBV5-5; a possible D gene is TRBD1 (6 bases). Deletions cut 0 bases from V and 8 bases from J, with 9 bases between. This CDR3 has 13 amino acids. The germline CDR1 and CDR2 sequences are SGHKS and YYEKEE (reference sequence). In nucleotides, the CDR3 is TGTGCCAGCAGCTTGGACAGGGCGGACATTCAGTACTTC. This translates into CASSLDRADIQYF.

V and J are TRBV20-1 and TRBJ2-7; TRBD1 matches at 7 bases. The CDR3 has 13 amino acids. Trimming at V came to 8 bases and at J to 1 base, leaving 8 bases not matched to a gene. Looked up from germline, CDR1 is DFQATT and CDR2 is SNEGSKA (reference sequence). CDR3 sequence reads: CSSKVQGSYEQYF. DNA for the CDR3: TGCAGTTCTAAAGTACAGGGGTCCTACGAGCAGTACTTC.

This chain joins TRBV14 and TRBJ2-1; D call uncertain. The CDR3 has 15 residues. Germline V gene data show CDR1 as SGHDN and CDR2 as FVKESK. V was shortened by 4 bases and J by 3 bases, with 13 bases between the two germline ends. This chain's CDR3 is CASSPNGPIYNEQFF. In DNA, the CDR3 is TGTGCCAGCAGCCCAAATGGACCTATCTACAATGAGCAGTTCTTC.

The sample holds a few counts of this clonotype. The rearrangement joins TRBV3-1 to TRBJ2-1; maybe TRBD1 (6 bases). V lost 4 bases and J 5 bases, leaving 15 bases between the germline ends. Germline loops: CDR1 LGHDT, CDR2 YNNKEL (reference sequence). The CDR3 consists of 15 residues. In DNA form, the CDR3 reads TGTGCCAGCAGCCGAAAAACAGGGTGGGACAATGAGCAGTTCTTC. It is translated as CASSRKTGWDNEQFF.

The rearrangement uses TRBV12-3 or TRBV12-4 and TRBJ2-4; 9 nucleotides agree with TRBD2. The CDR3 has 17 residues. The V segment lost 3 bases and the J segment 3 bases; nucleotides outside the gene matches: 9. DNA for the CDR3: TGTGCCAGCAGTTTCGCTAGCGGGGCTGGGGGCAAAAACATTCAGTACTTC. It yields the protein CASSFASGAGGKNIQYF.

The chain carries TRBV28 and TRBJ1-2; D remains unclear. V was pared by 3 bases and J by 3 bases, with 8 bases between. Germline lookup yields CDR1 MDHEN and CDR2 SYDVKM. The CDR3 has 13 residues. CDR3 amino acids: CASSFRPDYGYTF. The DNA for the CDR3 is TGTGCCAGCAGTTTTCGGCCCGACTATGGCTACACCTTC.